A selection of T cell receptor beta chains follows, all from one sample in a study of T cell repertoires in cytomegalovirus infection. TCRdb re-called the reads through MiXCR, storing one row per CDR3 protein. The data hold fewer than 250,000 distinct CDR3 sequences, with 10% to 15% observed a single time. Sequenced material: PBMCs. The receptors were sampled from a human donor in good health (CMV status not recorded). Some clones in this sample may be carry-over from other donors' samples. CDR3s leave out the opening cysteine and the closing phenylalanine or tryptophan.

j_call	v_call	cdr3_length	cdr3_aa
TRBJ1-2	TRBV12-3/TRBV12-4	13	ASSLQGTNTYGYT
TRBJ2-1	TRBV29-1	10	SAGAWGGEQF
TRBJ2-3	TRBV6-2/TRBV6-3	12	ASSYGFPTDTQY
TRBJ1-1	TRBV29-1	10	SVRGMNTEAF
TRBJ1-2	TRBV7-2	13	ASSSRQGEVYGYT
TRBJ2-1	TRBV7-2	14	ASSLDGRGGRNEQF
TRBJ2-7	TRBV7-2	13	ASSLMGGRGAEQY
TRBJ2-3	TRBV29-1	9	SVWDNPTQY
TRBJ1-4	TRBV7-2	14	ASSLDRGRRIEKLF
TRBJ1-4	TRBV28	11	ASSLEVPEKLF
TRBJ2-5	TRBV29-1	11	SVAVGVQETQY
TRBJ2-5	TRBV5-5	12	ASSLETSQETQY
TRBJ1-1	TRBV3-1	11	ASSTRTGIEAF
TRBJ2-2	TRBV7-2	13	ASSFSGENTGELF
TRBJ2-5	TRBV7-3	13	ASSHAGRAGETQY
TRBJ1-4	TRBV7-8	10	ASTNPNEKLF
TRBJ2-5	TRBV7-2	11	ASSLARQETQY
TRBJ2-3	TRBV5-1	13	ASSVGQGAAGTQY
TRBJ1-5	TRBV6-1	12	ASTVDSHNQPQH
TRBJ2-1	TRBV6-2/TRBV6-3	16	ASRSPRLAGEKYNEQF
TRBJ2-3	TRBV11-2	14	ASSLGLGLDTDTQY
TRBJ2-4	TRBV28	10	ASSRPSGIQY
TRBJ1-2	TRBV19	12	AASRTGVNYGYT
TRBJ2-5	TRBV12-3/TRBV12-4	13	ASSDHGGRRKTQY
TRBJ2-5	TRBV7-2	13	ASSSDRGGEETQY
TRBJ1-5	TRBV6-1	13	ASSALTGGNQPQH
TRBJ1-1	TRBV7-3	16	ASSFPRDYPAMNTEAF
TRBJ2-2	TRBV12-3/TRBV12-4	10	ASSGEAGELF
TRBJ2-1	TRBV20-1	10	SAKQGSQGQF
TRBJ1-2	TRBV27	13	ASSPSFTGTYGYT
TRBJ2-3	TRBV29-1	15	SVGPKGGGLVTDTQY
TRBJ2-3	TRBV12-3/TRBV12-4	10	ASSESVDTQY
TRBJ2-3	TRBV7-2	13	ASSSQTGATDTQY
TRBJ2-7	TRBV24-1	12	ATSDPDLTYEQY
TRBJ2-5	TRBV7-2	11	ASSLGWKETQY
TRBJ1-2	TRBV14	11	ASSPGTAYGYT
TRBJ1-1	TRBV7-2	12	ASSFGHLNTEAF
TRBJ2-7	TRBV3-1	10	ASRNPQGPQY
TRBJ2-7	TRBV28	10	ATDSGGYEQY
TRBJ1-4	TRBV6-2/TRBV6-3	14	ASSYPRQATNEKLF
TRBJ2-3	TRBV2	12	AIRAGITVDTQY
TRBJ1-4	TRBV28	13	ASSLGGEGSEKLF
TRBJ2-7	TRBV7-2	15	ASSSGVVRAGSYEQY
TRBJ2-7	TRBV19	14	ASSTGLAGSHYEQY
TRBJ2-3	TRBV5-8	13	ASSSFGVSTDTQY
TRBJ2-5	TRBV20-1	15	SASPSSGIRDVETQY
TRBJ1-1	TRBV7-2	13	ASSWSTGGNTEAF
TRBJ2-1	TRBV25-1	14	AGSDSGQVPVNEQF
TRBJ2-3	TRBV7-7	12	ASSTGISTDTQY
TRBJ2-3	TRBV20-1	14	SAREKGNRRPDTQY
TRBJ1-5	TRBV7-2	13	ASSLGQNGNQPQH
TRBJ1-2	TRBV10-3	13	AISDGTELHYGYT
TRBJ2-1	TRBV6-2/TRBV6-3	13	ASRTSGGGYNEQF
TRBJ2-2	TRBV2	12	ASSLGGNAGELF
TRBJ1-1	TRBV6-2/TRBV6-3	11	ASTRRGNTEAF
TRBJ2-4	TRBV29-1	10	SVRDSKNIQY
TRBJ2-1	TRBV20-1	13	SASPTTGGANEQF